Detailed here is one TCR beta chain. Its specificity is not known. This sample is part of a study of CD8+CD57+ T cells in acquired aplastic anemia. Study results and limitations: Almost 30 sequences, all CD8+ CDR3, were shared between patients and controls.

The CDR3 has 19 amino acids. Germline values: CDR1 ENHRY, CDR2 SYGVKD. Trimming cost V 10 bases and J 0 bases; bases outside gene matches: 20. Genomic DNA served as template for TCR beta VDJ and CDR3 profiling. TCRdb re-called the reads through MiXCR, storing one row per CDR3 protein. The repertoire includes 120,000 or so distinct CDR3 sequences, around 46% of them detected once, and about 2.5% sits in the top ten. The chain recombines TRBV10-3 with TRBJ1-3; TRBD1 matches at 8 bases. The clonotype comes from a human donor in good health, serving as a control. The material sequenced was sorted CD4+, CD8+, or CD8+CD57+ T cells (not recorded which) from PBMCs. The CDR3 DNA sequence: TGTGCCACGACAGGGGTTAGAGCCGCCTCCTTTACCTCTGGAAACACCATATATTTT. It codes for CATTGVRAASFTSGNTIYF.